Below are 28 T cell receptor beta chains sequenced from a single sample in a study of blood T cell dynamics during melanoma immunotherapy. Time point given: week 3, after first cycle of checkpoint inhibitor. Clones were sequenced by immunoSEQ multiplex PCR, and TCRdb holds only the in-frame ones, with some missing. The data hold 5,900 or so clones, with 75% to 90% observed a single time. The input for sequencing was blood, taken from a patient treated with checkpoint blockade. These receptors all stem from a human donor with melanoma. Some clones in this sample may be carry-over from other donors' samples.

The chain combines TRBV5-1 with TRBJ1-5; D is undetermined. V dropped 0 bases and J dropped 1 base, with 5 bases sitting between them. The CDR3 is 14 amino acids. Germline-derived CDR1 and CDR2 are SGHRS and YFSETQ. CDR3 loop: CASSLGPSNQPQHF. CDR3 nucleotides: TGCGCCAGCAGCTTGGGTCCCAGCAATCAGCCCCAGCATTTT.

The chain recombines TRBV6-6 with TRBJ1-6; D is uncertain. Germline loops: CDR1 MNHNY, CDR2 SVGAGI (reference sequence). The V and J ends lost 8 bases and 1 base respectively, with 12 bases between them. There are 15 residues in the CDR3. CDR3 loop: CASEGLRSYNSPLHF. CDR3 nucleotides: TGTGCCAGCGAAGGCCTTCGGTCCTATAATTCACCCCTCCACTTT.

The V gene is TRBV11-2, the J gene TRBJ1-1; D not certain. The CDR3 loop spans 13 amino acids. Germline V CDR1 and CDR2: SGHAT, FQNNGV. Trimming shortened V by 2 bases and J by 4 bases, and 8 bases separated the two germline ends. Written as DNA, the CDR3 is TGTGCCAGCAGCTTAAATGAGCCCACTGAAGCTTTCTTT. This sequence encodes CASSLNEPTEAFF.

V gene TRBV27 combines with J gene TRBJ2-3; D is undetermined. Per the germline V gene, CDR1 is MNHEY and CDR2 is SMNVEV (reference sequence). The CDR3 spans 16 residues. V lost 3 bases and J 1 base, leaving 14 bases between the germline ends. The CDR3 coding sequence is TGTGCCAGCAGTTTTCTCACAATAGGAGGCACAGATACGCAGTATTTT. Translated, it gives CASSFLTIGGTDTQYF.

In nucleotides, the CDR3 is TGTGCCAGTAGTATAGGGAGCTCCTACGAGCAGTACTTC. Amino acid sequence: CASSIGSSYEQYF. The chain joins TRBV19 to TRBJ2-7; D gene uncertain. V was shortened by 1 base and J by 0 bases, with 4 bases between the two germline ends. The length of the CDR3 is 13 residues. Germline V CDR1 and CDR2: LNHDA, SQIVND (reference sequence).

The CDR3 spells CASIPGGQGEAFF. The CDR3 coding sequence is TGTGCCAGCATCCCGGGGGGGCAGGGAGAAGCTTTCTTT. V gene TRBV7-9 combines with J gene TRBJ1-1; D may be TRBD1 (6 bases). The ends were cut back, 7 bases at V and 8 bases at J, with 17 bases in the middle. This CDR3 comprises 13 residues. Germline CDR1 is SEHNR and CDR2 is FQNEAQ (reference sequence).

Here the CDR3 DNA reads TGTGCCAGCACGTGGCAGGGCACAGATACGCAGTATTTT. The encoded protein is CASTWQGTDTQYF. This rearrangement joins TRBV6-1 to TRBJ2-3; D unresolved. V lost 7 bases and J lost 1, with 9 bases in between. In germline, CDR1 is MNHNS, CDR2 SASEGT. The CDR3 extends over 13 amino acids.

The CDR3 DNA reads as TGCAGTGCTAGCGGGGAAGAGACCCAGTACTTC. Its translation: CSASGEETQYF. V gene TRBV20-1 combines with J gene TRBJ2-5, with TRBD2 as a possible D gene (5 bases). Germline V gives CDR1 DFQATT, CDR2 SNEGSKA (reference sequence). Trimming left V 3 bases short and J 3 bases short, with 5 bases between. CDR3 size: 11 residues.

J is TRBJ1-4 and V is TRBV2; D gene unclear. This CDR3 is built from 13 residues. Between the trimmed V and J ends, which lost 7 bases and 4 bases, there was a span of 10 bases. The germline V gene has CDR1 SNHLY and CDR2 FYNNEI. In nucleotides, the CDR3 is TGTGCCAGCATTTGGCGGTATAATGAAAAACTGTTTTTT. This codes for CASIWRYNEKLFF.

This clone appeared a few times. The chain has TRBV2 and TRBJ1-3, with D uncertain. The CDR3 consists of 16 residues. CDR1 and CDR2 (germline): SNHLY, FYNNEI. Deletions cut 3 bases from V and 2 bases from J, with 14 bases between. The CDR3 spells CASSEYSGLAGNTIYF. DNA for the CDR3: TGTGCCAGCAGTGAGTATTCAGGATTGGCTGGAAACACCATATATTTT.

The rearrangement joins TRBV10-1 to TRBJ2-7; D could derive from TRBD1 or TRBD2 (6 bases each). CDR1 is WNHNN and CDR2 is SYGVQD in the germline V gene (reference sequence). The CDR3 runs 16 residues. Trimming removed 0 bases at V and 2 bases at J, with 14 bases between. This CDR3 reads CASSESARGLTYEQYF. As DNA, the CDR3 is TGCGCCAGCAGTGAGTCGGCCAGGGGACTTACCTACGAGCAGTACTTC.

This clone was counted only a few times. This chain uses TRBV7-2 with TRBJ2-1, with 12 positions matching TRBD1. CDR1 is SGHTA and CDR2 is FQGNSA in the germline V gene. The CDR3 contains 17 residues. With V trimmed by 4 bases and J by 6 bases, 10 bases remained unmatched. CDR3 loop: CASSSGQGASGGNEQFF. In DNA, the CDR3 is TGTGCCAGCAGCTCGGGACAGGGGGCTAGCGGGGGCAATGAGCAGTTCTTC.

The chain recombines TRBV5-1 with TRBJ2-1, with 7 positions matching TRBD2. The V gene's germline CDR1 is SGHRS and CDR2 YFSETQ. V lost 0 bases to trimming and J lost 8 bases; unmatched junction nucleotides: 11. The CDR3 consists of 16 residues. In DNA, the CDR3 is TGCGCCAGCAGCTTGGGCCACTTGCGGGAGAGTGATGAGCAGTTCTTC. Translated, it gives CASSLGHLRESDEQFF. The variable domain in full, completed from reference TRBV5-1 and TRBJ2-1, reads KAGVTQTPRYLIKTRGQQVTLSCSPISGHRSVSWYQQTPGQGLQFLFEYFSETQRNKGNFPGRFSGRQFSNSRSEMNVSTLELGDSALYLCASSLGHLRESDEQFFGPGTRLTVL.

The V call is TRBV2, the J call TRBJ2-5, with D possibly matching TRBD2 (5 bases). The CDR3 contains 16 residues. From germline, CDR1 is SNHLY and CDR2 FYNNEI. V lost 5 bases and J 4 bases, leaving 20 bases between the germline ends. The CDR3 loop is CASSSPLLEGGETQYF. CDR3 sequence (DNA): TGTGCCAGCAGTTCCCCCCTACTAGAGGGTGGAGAGACCCAGTACTTC. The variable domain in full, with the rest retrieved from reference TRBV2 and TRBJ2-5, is EPEVTQTPSHQVTQMGQEVILRCVPISNHLYFYWYRQILGQKVEFLVSFYNNEISEKSEIFDDQFSVERPDGSNFTLKIRSTKLEDSAMYFCASSSPLLEGGETQYFGPGTRLLVL.

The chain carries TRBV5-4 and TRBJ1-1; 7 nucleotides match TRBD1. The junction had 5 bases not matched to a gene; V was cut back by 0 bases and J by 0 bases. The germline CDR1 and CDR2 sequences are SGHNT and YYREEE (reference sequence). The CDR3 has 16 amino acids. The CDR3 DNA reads TGTGCCAGCAGCTTGGGCGCAGGGGGTTTGAACACTGAAGCTTTCTTT. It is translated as CASSLGAGGLNTEAFF.

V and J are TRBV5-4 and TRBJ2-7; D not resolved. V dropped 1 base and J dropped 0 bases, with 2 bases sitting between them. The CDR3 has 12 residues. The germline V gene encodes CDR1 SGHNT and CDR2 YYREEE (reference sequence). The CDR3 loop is CASSLSSYEQYF. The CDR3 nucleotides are TGTGCCAGCAGCTTGAGCTCCTACGAGCAGTACTTC.

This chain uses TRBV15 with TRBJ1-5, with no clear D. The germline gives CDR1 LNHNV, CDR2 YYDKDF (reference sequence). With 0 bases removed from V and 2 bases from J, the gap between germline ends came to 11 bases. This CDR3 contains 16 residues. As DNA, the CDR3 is TGTGCCACCAGCAGAGATGGGGTATTGGGCAATCAGCCCCAGCATTTT. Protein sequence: CATSRDGVLGNQPQHF.

CDR3 coding DNA: TGTGCCACCAGGTCCGTGAACACTGAAGCTTTCTTT. Its protein is CATRSVNTEAFF. This chain uses TRBV28 with TRBJ1-1; D remains unclear. Deletions cut 10 bases from V and 0 bases from J, with 9 bases between. Germline V gives CDR1 MDHEN, CDR2 SYDVKM. The CDR3 runs to 12 residues.

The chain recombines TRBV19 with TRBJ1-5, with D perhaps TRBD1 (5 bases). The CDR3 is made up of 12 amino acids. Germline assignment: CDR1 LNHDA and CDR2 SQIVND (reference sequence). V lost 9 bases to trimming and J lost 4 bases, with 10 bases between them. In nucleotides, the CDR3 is TGTGCCAGCACAGGTGATAATCAGCCCCAGCATTTT. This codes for CASTGDNQPQHF.

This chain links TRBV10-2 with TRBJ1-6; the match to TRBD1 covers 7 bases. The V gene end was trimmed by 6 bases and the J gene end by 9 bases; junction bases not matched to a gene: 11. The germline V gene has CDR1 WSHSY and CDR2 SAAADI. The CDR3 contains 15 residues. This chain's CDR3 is CASSLGQVVSSPLHF. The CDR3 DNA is TGCGCCAGCAGCTTAGGACAGGTTGTAAGTTCACCCCTCCACTTT.

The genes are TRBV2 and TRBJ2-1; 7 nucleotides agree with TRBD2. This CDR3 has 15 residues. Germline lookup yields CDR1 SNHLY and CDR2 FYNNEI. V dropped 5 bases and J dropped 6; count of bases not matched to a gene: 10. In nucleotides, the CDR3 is TGTGCCAGCAGTCAAGGTCGAGCGGGACCCAATGAGCAGTTCTTC. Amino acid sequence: CASSQGRAGPNEQFF.

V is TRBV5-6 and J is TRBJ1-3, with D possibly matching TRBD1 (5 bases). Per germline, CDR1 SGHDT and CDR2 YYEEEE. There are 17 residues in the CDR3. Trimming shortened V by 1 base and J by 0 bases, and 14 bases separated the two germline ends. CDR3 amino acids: CASSLPTGTASGNTIYF. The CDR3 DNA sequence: TGTGCCAGCAGCTTGCCAACCGGGACGGCCTCTGGAAACACCATATATTTT.

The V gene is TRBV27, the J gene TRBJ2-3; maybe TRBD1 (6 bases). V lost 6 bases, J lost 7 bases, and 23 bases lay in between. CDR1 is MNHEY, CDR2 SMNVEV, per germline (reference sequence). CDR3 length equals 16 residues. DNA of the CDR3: TGTGCCAGCAGCCTTGGACCAGGGGTACGCGCGAATACGCAGTATTTT. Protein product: CASSLGPGVRANTQYF.

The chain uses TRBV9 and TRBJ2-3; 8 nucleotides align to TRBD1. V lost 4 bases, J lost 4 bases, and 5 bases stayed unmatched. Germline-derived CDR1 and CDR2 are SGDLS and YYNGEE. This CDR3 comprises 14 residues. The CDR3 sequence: CASSTGGQADTQYF. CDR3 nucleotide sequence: TGTGCCAGCAGCACAGGGGGTCAGGCAGATACGCAGTATTTT.

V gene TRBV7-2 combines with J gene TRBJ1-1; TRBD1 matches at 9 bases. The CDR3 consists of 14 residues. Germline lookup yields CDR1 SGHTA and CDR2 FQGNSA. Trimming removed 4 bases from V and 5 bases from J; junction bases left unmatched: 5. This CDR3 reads CASSSQGARTEAFF. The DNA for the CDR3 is TGTGCCAGCAGCTCACAGGGGGCAAGGACTGAAGCTTTCTTT. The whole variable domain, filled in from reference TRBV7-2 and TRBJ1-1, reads GAGVSQSPSNKVTEKGKDVELRCDPISGHTALYWYRQSLGQGLEFLIYFQGNSAPDKSGLPSDRFSAERTGGSVSTLTIQRTQQEDSAVYLCASSSQGARTEAFFGQGTRLTVV.

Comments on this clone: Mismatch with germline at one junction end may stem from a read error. CDR3 loop: CASSDQSSEQYF. Written as DNA, the CDR3 is TGCGCCAGCAGTGATCAGTCCTCCGAGCAGTACTTC. The chain combines TRBV10-1 with TRBJ2-5; D gene uncertain. The closer fit of TRBJ2-7 to the DNA end suggests the J call may be wrong. The CDR3 spans 12 residues. From germline, CDR1 is WNHNN and CDR2 SYGVQD (reference sequence).

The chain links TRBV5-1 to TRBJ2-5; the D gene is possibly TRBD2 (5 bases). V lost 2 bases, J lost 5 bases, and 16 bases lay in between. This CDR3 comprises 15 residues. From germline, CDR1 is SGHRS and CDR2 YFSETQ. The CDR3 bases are TGCGCCAGCAGCTTTAATGTGGGAGCTGGGGAGACCCAGTACTTC. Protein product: CASSFNVGAGETQYF.

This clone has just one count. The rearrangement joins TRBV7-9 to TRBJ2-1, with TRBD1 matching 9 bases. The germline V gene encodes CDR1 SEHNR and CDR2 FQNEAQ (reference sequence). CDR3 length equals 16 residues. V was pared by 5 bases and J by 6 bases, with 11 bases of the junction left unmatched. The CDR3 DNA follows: TGTGCCAGCAGCATGACCGGGACAGGGTACCCCAATGAGCAGTTCTTC. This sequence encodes CASSMTGTGYPNEQFF.